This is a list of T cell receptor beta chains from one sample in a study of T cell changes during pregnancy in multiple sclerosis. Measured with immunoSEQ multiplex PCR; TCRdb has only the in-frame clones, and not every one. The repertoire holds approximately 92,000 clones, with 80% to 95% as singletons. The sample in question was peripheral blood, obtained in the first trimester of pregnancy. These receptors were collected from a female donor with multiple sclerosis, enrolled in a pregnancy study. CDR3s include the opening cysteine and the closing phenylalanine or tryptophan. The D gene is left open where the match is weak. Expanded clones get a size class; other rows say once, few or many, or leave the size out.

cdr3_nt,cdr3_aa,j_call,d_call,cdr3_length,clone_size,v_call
TGTGCCAGCACGAGGACAGGGGGCTCCTACGAGCAGTACTTC,CASTRTGGSYEQYF,TRBJ2-7,TRBD1,14,few,TRBV2
TGTGCCAGCAGTGAAGTGGGTGTGGATGGCGGCTACTATGGCTACACCTTC,CASSEVGVDGGYYGYTF,TRBJ1-2,-,17,-,TRBV6-1
TGTGCCACCAGCAGAGTAGGGGTGGAGACCCAGTACTTC,CATSRVGVETQYF,TRBJ2-5,-,13,-,TRBV15
TGTGCCAGTAGTATGTGGGACTACCTTTCGAATGAGCAGTTCTTC,CASSMWDYLSNEQFF,TRBJ2-1,TRBD2,15,once,TRBV19
TGCGCCAGCAGCTTGGGAGCTAGCGCCGTAAGTGAGCAGTTCTTC,CASSLGASAVSEQFF,TRBJ2-1,-,15,-,TRBV5-1
TGTGCCAGCAGTCCAGGGGGCGCAGGGCAGCCCCAGCATTTT,CASSPGGAGQPQHF,TRBJ1-5,TRBD1,14,-,TRBV6-5
TGTGCCAGTAGGGGGGGATGGTATGGCTACACCTTC,CASRGGWYGYTF,TRBJ1-2,-,12,-,TRBV19
TGCGCCAGCAGCCAAGCGACTCAGGAGACCCAGTACTTC,CASSQATQETQYF,TRBJ2-5,-,13,-,TRBV4-1
TGTGCCAGCAGCCCATCAATCAAGACAGGGGCCTACGAGCAGTACTTC,CASSPSIKTGAYEQYF,TRBJ2-7,TRBD1,16,medium-sized,TRBV9
TGTGCCAGCCACGACAGGCCTTCCTCCTACGAGCAGTACTTC,CASHDRPSSYEQYF,TRBJ2-7,-,14,-,TRBV6-1